A selection of T cell receptor beta chains follows, all from one sample in a study of read filtering for tumor transcriptome and immune sequencing. A single record per CDR3 protein comes from TCRdb applying MiXCR to the reads. Here the sample spans approximately 62,000 distinct CDR3 sequences, around 19% being singletons. Sequencing was performed on a population of CD138-negative cells sorted from bone marrow. The receptors were gathered from a donor at least 40 years old with multiple myeloma. CDR3s include the opening cysteine and the closing phenylalanine or tryptophan. D genes are given only for firm matches. The size entry is marked missing in some rows and otherwise reads once, few, many or a size class.

D gene	V gene	clone size	J gene	CDR3 DNA	CDR3 protein
TRBD2	TRBV29-1	many	TRBJ2-1	TGCAGCGTTGGGGCTAGCGGGAGTTCCTACAATGAGCAGTTCTTC	CSVGASGSSYNEQFF
-	TRBV4-1	many	TRBJ1-1	TGCGCCAGCAGAAATCACAGGAGCACTGAAGCTTTCTTT	CASRNHRSTEAFF
-	TRBV29-1	many	TRBJ2-1	TGCAGCGTCGCTCCCCCGTCGGCGGGTGGAAATGAGCAGTTCTTC	CSVAPPSAGGNEQFF
-	TRBV2	many	TRBJ1-1	TGTGCCATCGATGGGGTTACGGCTTTCTTT	CAIDGVTAFF
-	TRBV28	many	TRBJ1-5	TGTGCCAGCAGTTTATCGTCAGGTTATAGCAATCAGCCCCAGCATTTT	CASSLSSGYSNQPQHF
TRBD1	TRBV12-3/TRBV12-4	many	TRBJ2-7	TGTGCCAGCAGCCACCTGGGACAGGGGAATGAGCAGTACTTC	CASSHLGQGNEQYF
TRBD2	TRBV20-1	-	TRBJ2-5	TGCAGTGTCCGGGGGGACTGGGAGACCCAGTACTTC	CSVRGDWETQYF
TRBD1	TRBV5-1	many	TRBJ2-1	TGCGCCAGCAGCTTTGAGGGACAGGGGGTGGCGCAGTTCTTC	CASSFEGQGVAQFF
-	TRBV7-2	many	TRBJ1-6	TGTGCCAGCAGCTTAATTCCTGAACCCCTCCACTTT	CASSLIPEPLHF
-	TRBV6-4	many	TRBJ2-2	TGTGCCAGCAGTGTCGAGAGTTTCACCGGGGAGCTGTTTTTT	CASSVESFTGELFF